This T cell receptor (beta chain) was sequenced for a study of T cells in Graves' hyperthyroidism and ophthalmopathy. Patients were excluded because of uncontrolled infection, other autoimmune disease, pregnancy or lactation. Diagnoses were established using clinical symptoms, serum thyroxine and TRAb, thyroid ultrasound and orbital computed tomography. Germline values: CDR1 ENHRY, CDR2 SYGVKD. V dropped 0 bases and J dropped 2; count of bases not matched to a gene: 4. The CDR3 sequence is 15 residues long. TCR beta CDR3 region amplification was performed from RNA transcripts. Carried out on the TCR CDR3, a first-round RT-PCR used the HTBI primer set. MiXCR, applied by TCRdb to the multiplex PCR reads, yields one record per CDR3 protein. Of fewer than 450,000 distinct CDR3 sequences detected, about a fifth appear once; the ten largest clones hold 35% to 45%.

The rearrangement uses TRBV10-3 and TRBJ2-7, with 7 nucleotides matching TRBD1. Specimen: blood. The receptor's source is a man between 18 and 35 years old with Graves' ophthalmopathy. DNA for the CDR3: TGTGCCATCAGTGAGTCCCGGGACAGCCCCTACGAGCAGTACTTC. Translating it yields CAISESRDSPYEQYF.